This T cell receptor beta chain was retrieved from a study of T cells after yellow fever vaccination. Trimming pared 8 bases from V and 4 bases from J, leaving 11 bases between. The CDR3 spans 12 residues. Germline loops: CDR1 WSHSY, CDR2 SAAADI. TCRdb independently ran MiXCR on the 5' RACE reads; one entry per CDR3 protein. The sample includes under 100,000 distinct CDR3 sequences, about 6% seen only once; the top ten take under 50%. The receptor was isolated from a man younger than 35 who received the YFV17D yellow fever vaccine. V gene TRBV10-2 combines with J gene TRBJ1-1; no definite D call. Source: CD8+ T cells sorted from PBMCs, taken 10 days after the yellow fever booster vaccination. The CDR3 coding sequence is TGCGCCAGCGTTGGGGAGAGCACTGAAGCTTTCTTT. Its translation is CASVGESTEAFF.